The sequence of this T cell receptor beta chain was determined in a study of blood T cell repertoires in COVID-19. Study as a whole: The samples span acute and convalescent COVID-19 from the United States, Italy and Spain. PBMCs, B-cell-depleted T cells, or T cells were the source of the cDNA or gDNA that made up the material.

Original handling: Nucleated cell number was recorded as an estimate derived from reference gene primer amplification. Data came from immunoSEQ multiplex PCR; TCRdb stores just in-frame clones and leaves some out. That table is the source of V, J and clone size, and D and trimming were worked out from the DNA. The sample lists about 240,000 clones, about 86% occurring once. This clone was picked up one time. Trimming removed 1 base at V and 3 bases at J, with 11 bases between. The CDR3 spans 15 residues. In germline, CDR1 is SGHKS, CDR2 YYEKEE (reference sequence). The specimen sequenced was peripheral blood. The V call is TRBV5-5, the J call TRBJ1-5; D is unresolved. This sequence originates from an elderly woman with acute or convalescent COVID-19. CDR3 region: CASSLLAAYNQPQHF. DNA of the CDR3: TGTGCCAGCAGCTTGCTCGCGGCTTACAATCAGCCCCAGCATTTT.